The source of this T cell receptor (beta chain) is a study of somatic mutations in cytotoxic T cells in rheumatoid arthritis. At the level of the study: Nearly 100% purity was obtained when some V beta antibody-stained T-cell populations were flow-sorted; these included V beta1+ cells sequenced for TCRB. Study conclusions and caveats: CD8+ T cells showed clonality that did not differ significantly between patients with rheumatoid arthritis and age-matched healthy controls. The targets (antigens) of the expanded CD8+ clones were not known.

Sequencing used immunoSEQ multiplex PCR; TCRdb keeps in-frame clones, though not all of them. Of more than 10,000 clones listed, around four fifths are singletons. Isolation of the CD4+ and CD8+ populations was accomplished via positive magnetic bead selection, with purity assessed by flow cytometry. Germline loops: CDR1 SGHRS, CDR2 YFSETQ. The CDR3 is 17 amino acids. Deletions cut 4 bases from V and 2 bases from J, with 20 bases between. Worth noting for this clone: What it binds is not known.

V gene TRBV5-1 combines with J gene TRBJ2-3; a possible D gene is TRBD2 (5 bases). Sequences were obtained from CD8+ T cells sorted from blood. This TCR was sampled from a woman in her fifties or sixties in good health. The CDR3 nucleotides are TGCGCCAGCAGCGAGGTCCCGGGGAAGGGCCTCACAGATACGCAGTATTTT. Its translation is CASSEVPGKGLTDTQYF.